The 26 T cell receptor beta chains below all came from one sample that was sequenced in a study of OX40 agonist ivuxolimab in advanced cancers. The method was immunoSEQ multiplex PCR; TCRdb's version includes in-frame clones alone and lacks a portion of them. Of some 60,000 clones listed, 84% were seen once; the top ten hold roughly 2%. Sequenced material: CD4+ or CD8+ T cells sorted from blood, taken in a trial of the OX40 agonist ivuxolimab. The receptors come from an adult with an advanced solid tumor such as melanoma, head and neck, liver or kidney cancer.

The CDR3 nucleotides read TGCGCCAGCAGCCCCCCGACAGGGGGCTATGGCTACACCTTC. The encoded protein is CASSPPTGGYGYTF. The genes are TRBV4-1 and TRBJ1-2; 9 bases align to TRBD1. The V and J ends lost 4 bases and 4 bases, in that order; junction bases with no gene match: 4. Per germline, CDR1 MGHRA and CDR2 YSYEKL. This CDR3 spans 14 amino acids.

The chain couples TRBV28 to TRBJ1-5, with no clear D. Germline V gene sequence: CDR1 MDHEN, CDR2 SYDVKM. The CDR3 is made up of 16 amino acids. V lost 3 bases, J lost 0 bases, and 12 bases lay in between. CDR3 residues: CASSFPGSYSNQPQHF. DNA for the CDR3: TGTGCCAGCAGTTTTCCAGGTTCGTATAGCAATCAGCCCCAGCATTTT.

The chain couples TRBV7-3 to TRBJ2-7; 12 bases align to TRBD2. In germline, CDR1 is SGHTA, CDR2 FQGTGA. V lost 1 base and J lost 4; bases outside the gene matches: 8. The CDR3 runs 17 residues. The CDR3 region has the DNA TGTGCCAGCAGCTTAATGGCCCTAGCGGGAGGGGAATACGAGCAGTACTTC. Translated, it gives CASSLMALAGGEYEQYF. The variable domain in full, completed from reference TRBV7-3 and TRBJ2-7, reads GAGVSQTPSNKVTEKGKYVELRCDPISGHTALYWYRQSLGQGPEFLIYFQGTGAADDSGLPNDRFFAVRPEGSVSTLKIQRTERGDSAVYLCASSLMALAGGEYEQYFGPGTRLTVT.

V usage is TRBV4-1 and J usage is TRBJ1-3, with D unclear. The CDR3 has 14 amino acids. Germline CDR1 and CDR2: MGHRA and YSYEKL. Trimming stripped 4 bases from V and 0 bases from J, with 7 bases between. CDR3 in DNA: TGCGCCAGCAGCCCCCGGGACTCTGGAAACACCATATATTTT. It is translated as CASSPRDSGNTIYF.

For this clone: Other DNA sequences in this sample translate to the same CDR3. This chain connects TRBV28 to TRBJ1-2; D is unclear. Trimming cost V 2 bases and J 5 bases, with 6 bases left between them. There are 12 residues in the CDR3. From germline, CDR1 is MDHEN and CDR2 SYDVKM. In DNA form, the CDR3 reads TGTGCCAGCAGTTTAGGAGGATATGGCTACACCTTC. Amino acids: CASSLGGYGYTF.

This clone has just a few counts. The rearrangement links TRBV6-6 to TRBJ2-7; D is uncertain. V gave up 0 bases and J gave up 9 bases, with 15 bases separating them. This CDR3 spans 14 amino acids. The germline V gene has CDR1 MNHNY and CDR2 SVGAGI (reference sequence). CDR3 loop: CASSYSNTLLGQYF. The CDR3, as DNA: TGTGCCAGCAGTTACTCCAACACCCTCCTCGGGCAGTACTTC.

This rearrangement joins TRBV5-1 to TRBJ1-2, with TRBD1 identical over 12 bases. The trim removed 3 bases at V and 3 bases at J, leaving 6 bases unmatched. From germline, CDR1 is SGHRS and CDR2 YFSETQ. The CDR3 is 16 residues long. CDR3 region: CASSSGTGGADYGYTF. As DNA, the CDR3 is TGCGCCAGCAGCTCCGGGACAGGGGGCGCCGACTATGGCTACACCTTC.

The genes are TRBV2 and TRBJ1-4, with 7 nucleotides matching TRBD1. Germline assignment: CDR1 SNHLY and CDR2 FYNNEI. J lost 7 bases, V lost 5 bases, and 7 bases had no gene match. This CDR3 is built from 14 residues. CDR3 residues: CASSRQGFGEKLFF. For the CDR3, the DNA is TGTGCCAGCAGTCGACAGGGATTTGGTGAAAAACTGTTTTTT.

This clone showed up many times. This chain links TRBV4-2 with TRBJ2-7, with 8 positions matching TRBD2. CDR3 length equals 15 residues. From germline, CDR1 is LGHNA and CDR2 YNFKEQ. V shed 4 bases, J shed 3 bases, and the junction held 8 bases outside the gene matches. The CDR3 DNA reads TGTGCCAGCAGCCCCCGGGAAGCGGGAGTCTACGAGCAGTACTTC. Protein sequence: CASSPREAGVYEQYF.

The chain has TRBV11-1 and TRBJ2-2, with 13 bases fitting TRBD2. J gave up 7 bases and V 2 bases, and 7 bases lay outside the gene matches. CDR1 is SGHAT, CDR2 FQDESV, per germline (reference sequence). This CDR3 has 17 amino acids. In nucleotides, the CDR3 is TGTGCCAGCAGCTTAACTAGCGGGAGGGCCGTAGACGGGGAGCTGTTTTTT. This sequence encodes CASSLTSGRAVDGELFF.

J is TRBJ1-1 and V is TRBV7-3, with D unresolved. Per germline, CDR1 SGHTA and CDR2 FQGTGA. The germline V and J ends were trimmed by 2 bases and 1 base, with 5 bases remaining between them. This CDR3 spans 13 amino acids. CDR3 loop: CASSLLGNTEAFF. DNA of the CDR3: TGTGCCAGCAGCTTATTGGGGAACACTGAAGCTTTCTTT.

The chain couples TRBV6-1 to TRBJ2-7, with D perhaps matching TRBD1 (5 bases). V shed 6 bases and J shed 0 bases, with 9 bases lying between them. Germline loops: CDR1 MNHNS, CDR2 SASEGT. This CDR3 has 13 residues. Here the CDR3 reads CASRKTVSYEQYF. The CDR3 nucleotides are TGTGCCAGCAGGAAGACAGTCTCCTACGAGCAGTACTTC.

The V gene is TRBV28, the J gene TRBJ1-1, with D perhaps matching TRBD1 (6 bases). The germline V gene has CDR1 MDHEN and CDR2 SYDVKM. Trimming left V 4 bases short and J 0 bases short, with 15 bases between. The CDR3 is 16 amino acids. The CDR3 loop reads CASSSDTRQVNTEAFF. CDR3 nucleotides: TGTGCCAGCAGTTCTGATACCCGACAGGTGAACACTGAAGCTTTCTTT.

The V gene is TRBV4-2, the J gene TRBJ2-1, with D perhaps matching TRBD2 (5 bases). This CDR3 comprises 15 residues. Germline CDR1 is LGHNA and CDR2 is YNFKEQ. Trimming took off 0 bases at V and 7 bases at J, with 13 bases between the two ends. The CDR3 coding sequence is TGTGCCAGCAGCCAAGATTCTAGCTGGGTTAATGAGCAGTTCTTC. It is translated as CASSQDSSWVNEQFF.

The rearrangement uses TRBV18 and TRBJ1-1, with a weak D call TRBD1 (5 bases). There are 13 residues in the CDR3. V lost 3 bases to trimming and J lost 0 bases, with 5 bases between them. CDR1 KGHSH and CDR2 LQKENI come from the germline V gene. The CDR3 nucleotides are TGTGCCAGCTCACCGACAGTGAACACTGAAGCTTTCTTT. It codes for CASSPTVNTEAFF. Complete variable domain (other parts from reference TRBV18 and TRBJ1-1): NAGVMQNPRHLVRRRGQEARLRCSPMKGHSHVYWYRQLPEEGLKFMVYLQKENIIDESGMPKERFSAEFPKEGPSILRIQQVVRGDSAAYFCASSPTVNTEAFFGQGTRLTVV.

This chain links TRBV25-1 with TRBJ2-1; D possibly uses TRBD1 or TRBD2 (6 bases each). V gave up 6 bases and J gave up 0 bases, with 12 bases separating them. Germline V CDR1 and CDR2: MGHDK, SYGVNS. CDR3 size: 15 residues. The CDR3 nucleotides are TGTGCCAGCAGCCCCGGAGGGGGCTCCTACAATGAGCAGTTCTTC. This translates into CASSPGGGSYNEQFF.

The CDR3 nucleotides are TGTGCCAGCAGCCCCAGGGGGGAATCCTCCTACGAGCAGTACTTC. It specifies CASSPRGESSYEQYF. This rearrangement joins TRBV11-2 to TRBJ2-7; tentative D call: TRBD1 (7 bases). CDR1 SGHAT and CDR2 FQNNGV come from the germline V gene. The germline V and J ends were trimmed by 5 bases and 0 bases, with 14 bases remaining between them. This CDR3 has 15 residues.

The chain couples TRBV5-1 to TRBJ2-7, with D maybe TRBD2 (6 bases). Germline V gene sequence: CDR1 SGHRS, CDR2 YFSETQ. There are 15 residues in the CDR3. Trimming stripped 2 bases from V and 1 base from J, with 13 bases between. The CDR3 sequence is CASSLVFAGSYEQYF. The CDR3 DNA sequence: TGCGCCAGCAGCTTAGTTTTTGCGGGGTCCTACGAGCAGTACTTC.

V is TRBV6-6 and J is TRBJ1-2; D unresolved. V lost 0 bases and J lost 8, with 10 bases in between. The CDR3 consists of 13 residues. Germline V gene lookup returns CDR1 MNHNY and CDR2 SVGAGI (reference sequence). The CDR3 loop is CASSYSATGGYTF. The CDR3 DNA reads TGTGCCAGCAGTTACTCCGCCACGGGGGGCTACACCTTC.

About this clone: The sample carries other DNA sequences with the same CDR3. The chain combines TRBV7-2 with TRBJ1-3; the D gene is possibly TRBD1 (5 bases). CDR1 SGHTA and CDR2 FQGNSA come from the germline V gene. The CDR3 is made up of 14 amino acids. Trimming took off 3 bases at V and 2 bases at J, with 8 bases between the two ends. DNA for the CDR3: TGTGCCAGCAGCTTGGGGGGAGCTGGAAACACCATATATTTT. This sequence encodes CASSLGGAGNTIYF.

V gene TRBV9 combines with J gene TRBJ1-1; D gene unclear. Germline assignment: CDR1 SGDLS and CDR2 YYNGEE. V was shortened by 0 bases and J by 2 bases, with 5 bases between the two germline ends. CDR3 size: 13 residues. The CDR3 reads CASSVAGNTEAFF. Here the CDR3 DNA reads TGTGCCAGCAGCGTAGCGGGTAACACTGAAGCTTTCTTT.

The chain carries TRBV18 and TRBJ1-1; no clear D. V lost 2 bases and J 4 bases, leaving 11 bases between the germline ends. Germline V lookup: CDR1 KGHSH, CDR2 LQKENI. The CDR3 is 14 amino acids. The CDR3 nucleotides are TGTGCCAGCTCACCAGCAACGGGGTTCACTGAAGCTTTCTTT. Its translation is CASSPATGFTEAFF.

This clone was seen once. V gene TRBV7-2 combines with J gene TRBJ2-7, with TRBD2 as a possible D gene (5 bases). The V end lost 7 bases, the J end lost 1 base, and 14 bases lay between the germline ends. Germline V CDR1 and CDR2: SGHTA, FQGNSA. The length of the CDR3 is 14 residues. CDR3 region: CASIPERGSYEQYF. CDR3 nucleotides: TGTGCCAGCATCCCGGAGCGAGGGTCCTACGAGCAGTACTTC. The full variable domain, with the rest looked up from reference TRBV7-2 and TRBJ2-7, is GAGVSQSPSNKVTEKGKDVELRCDPISGHTALYWYRQSLGQGLEFLIYFQGNSAPDKSGLPSDRFSAERTGGSVSTLTIQRTQQEDSAVYLCASIPERGSYEQYFGPGTRLTVT.

The J gene is TRBJ2-7, the V gene TRBV6-4, with D possibly being TRBD1 or TRBD2 (5 bases each). The CDR3 spans 14 residues. The V gene's germline CDR1 is MRHNA and CDR2 SNTAGT. Trimming removed 9 bases from V and 1 base from J, with 16 bases in between. Written as DNA, the CDR3 is TGTGCCAGTGATCCGGGACGGATTTCCTACGAGCAGTACTTC. It translates to CASDPGRISYEQYF.

This clone was recorded a few times. The rearrangement uses TRBV4-1 and TRBJ2-1, with D possibly TRBD2 on 5 matching bases. Between the trimmed V and J ends, which lost 2 bases and 7 bases, there was a span of 12 bases. This CDR3 region has 14 residues. Germline V gives CDR1 MGHRA, CDR2 YSYEKL. CDR3 in amino acids: CASSQPVLGNEQFF. In nucleotides, the CDR3 is TGCGCCAGCAGCCAACCAGTACTAGGGAATGAGCAGTTCTTC.

This chain's CDR3 is CSVDGAGTSVRETQYF. CDR3 DNA: TGCAGCGTTGATGGTGCCGGGACTAGCGTTAGGGAGACCCAGTACTTC. The V gene is TRBV29-1, the J gene TRBJ2-5; 10 bases fit TRBD2. Looked up from germline, CDR1 is SQVTM and CDR2 is ANQGSEA. CDR3 length: 16 residues. After removal of 3 bases from V and 5 bases from J, the junction contained 12 bases not matched to a gene.